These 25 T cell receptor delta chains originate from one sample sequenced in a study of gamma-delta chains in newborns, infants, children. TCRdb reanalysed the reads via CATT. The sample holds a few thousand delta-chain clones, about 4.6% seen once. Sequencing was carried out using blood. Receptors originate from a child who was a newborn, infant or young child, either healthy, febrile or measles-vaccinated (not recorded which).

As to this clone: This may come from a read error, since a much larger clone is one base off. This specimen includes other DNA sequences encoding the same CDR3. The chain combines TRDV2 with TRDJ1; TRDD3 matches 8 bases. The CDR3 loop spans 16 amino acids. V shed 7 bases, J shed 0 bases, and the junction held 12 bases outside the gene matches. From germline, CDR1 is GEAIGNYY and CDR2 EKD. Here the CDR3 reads CACDLLGGLYTDKLIF. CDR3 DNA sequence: TGTGCCTGCGACCTACTGGGGGGCCTGTACACCGATAAACTCATCTTT.

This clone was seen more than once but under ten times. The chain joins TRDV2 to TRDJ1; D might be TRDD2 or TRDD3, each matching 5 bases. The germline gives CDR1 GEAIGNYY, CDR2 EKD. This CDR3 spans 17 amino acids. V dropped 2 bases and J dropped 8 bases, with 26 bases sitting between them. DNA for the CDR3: TGTGCCTGTGACAGACCCCCTACGGATGTGCCCCGGGGGAAACTCATCTTT. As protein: CACDRPPTDVPRGKLIF.

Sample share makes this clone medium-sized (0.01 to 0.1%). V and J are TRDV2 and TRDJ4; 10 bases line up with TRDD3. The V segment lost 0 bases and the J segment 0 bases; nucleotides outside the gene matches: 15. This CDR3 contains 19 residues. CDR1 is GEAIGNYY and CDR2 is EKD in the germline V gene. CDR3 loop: CACDTVSHTGGFSARPLIF. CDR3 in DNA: TGTGCCTGTGACACCGTTTCCCATACTGGGGGATTTTCGGCCAGACCCCTGATCTTT.

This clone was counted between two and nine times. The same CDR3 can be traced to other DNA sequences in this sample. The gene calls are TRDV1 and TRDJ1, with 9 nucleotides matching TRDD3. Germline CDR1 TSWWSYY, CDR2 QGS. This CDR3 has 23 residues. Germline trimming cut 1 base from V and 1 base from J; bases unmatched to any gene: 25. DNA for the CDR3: TGTGCTCTTGGGGAACAAGGGTTGATTCCCGGTACCGGGGATACGAGACCCACCGATAAACTCATCTTT. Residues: CALGEQGLIPGTGDTRPTDKLIF.

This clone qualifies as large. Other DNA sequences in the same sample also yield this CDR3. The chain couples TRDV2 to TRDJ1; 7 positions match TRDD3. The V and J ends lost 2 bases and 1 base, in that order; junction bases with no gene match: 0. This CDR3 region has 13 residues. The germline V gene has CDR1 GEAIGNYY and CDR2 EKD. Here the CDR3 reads CACDRIRTDKLIF. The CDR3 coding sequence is TGTGCCTGTGACAGGATACGCACCGATAAACTCATCTTT.

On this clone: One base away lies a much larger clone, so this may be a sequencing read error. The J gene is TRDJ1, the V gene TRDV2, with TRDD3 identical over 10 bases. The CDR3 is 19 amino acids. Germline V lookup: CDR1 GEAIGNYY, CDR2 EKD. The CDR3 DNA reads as TGTGCCTGTGACCAGGTCCTGGGGGATAGCGGGCGTAAAGCCGATAAACCCATCTTT. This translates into CACDQVLGDSGRKADKPIF.

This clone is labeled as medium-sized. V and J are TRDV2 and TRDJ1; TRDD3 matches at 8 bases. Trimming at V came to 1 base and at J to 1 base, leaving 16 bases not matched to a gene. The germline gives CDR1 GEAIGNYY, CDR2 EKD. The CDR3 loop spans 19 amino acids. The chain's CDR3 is CACDTLAGGPRKITDKLIF. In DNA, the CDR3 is TGTGCCTGTGACACTCTTGCTGGGGGACCCCGTAAGATCACCGATAAACTCATCTTT.

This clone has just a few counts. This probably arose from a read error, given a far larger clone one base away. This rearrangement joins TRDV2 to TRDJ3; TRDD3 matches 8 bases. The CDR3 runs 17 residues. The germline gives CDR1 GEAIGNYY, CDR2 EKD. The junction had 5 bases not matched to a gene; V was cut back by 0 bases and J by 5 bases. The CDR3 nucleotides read TGTGCCTGTGACACCGCTGGGGGAGCCCGGGACACCCGACAGATGTTTTTC. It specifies CACDTAGGARDTRQMFF.

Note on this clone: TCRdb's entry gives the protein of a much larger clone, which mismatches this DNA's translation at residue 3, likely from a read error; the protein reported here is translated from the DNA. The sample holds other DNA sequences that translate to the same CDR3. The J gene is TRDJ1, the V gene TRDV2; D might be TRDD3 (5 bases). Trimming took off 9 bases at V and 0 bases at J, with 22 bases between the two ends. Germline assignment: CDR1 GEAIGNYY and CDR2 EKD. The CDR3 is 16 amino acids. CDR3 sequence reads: CAHDTVGTGDTDKLIF. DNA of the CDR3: TGTGCCCATGACACCGTGGGGACCGGAGACACCGATAAACTCATCTTT.

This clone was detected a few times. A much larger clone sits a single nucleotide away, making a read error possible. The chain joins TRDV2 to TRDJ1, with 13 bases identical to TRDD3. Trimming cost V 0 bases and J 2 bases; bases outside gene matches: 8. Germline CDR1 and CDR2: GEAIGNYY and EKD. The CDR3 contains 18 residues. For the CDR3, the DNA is TGTGCCTGTGACACCATGAACTGGGGGATACGCGAGACCGATAAACTCATCTTT. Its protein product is CACDTMNWGIRETDKLIF.

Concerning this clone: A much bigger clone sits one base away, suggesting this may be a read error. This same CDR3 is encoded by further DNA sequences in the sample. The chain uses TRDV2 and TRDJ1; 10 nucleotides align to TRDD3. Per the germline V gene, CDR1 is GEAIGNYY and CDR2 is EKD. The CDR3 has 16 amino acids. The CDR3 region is CACDTVGGIRKTQLIF. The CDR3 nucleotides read TGTGCCTGCGACACGGTCGGGGGGATACGGAAGACCCAACTCATCTTT.

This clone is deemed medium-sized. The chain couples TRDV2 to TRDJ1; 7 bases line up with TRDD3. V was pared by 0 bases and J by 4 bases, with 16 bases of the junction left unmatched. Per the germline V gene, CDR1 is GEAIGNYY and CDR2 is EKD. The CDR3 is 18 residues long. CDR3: CACDTLGALPEGIDKLIF. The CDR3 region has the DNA TGTGCCTGTGACACCCTGGGGGCTCTCCCCGAAGGTATCGATAAACTCATCTTT.

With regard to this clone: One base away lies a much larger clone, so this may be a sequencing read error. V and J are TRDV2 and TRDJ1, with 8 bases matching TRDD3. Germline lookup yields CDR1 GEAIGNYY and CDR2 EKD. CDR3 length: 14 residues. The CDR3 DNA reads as TGTGCCTGTGGCACCGTGGGGGATACCGATAAACTCATCTTT. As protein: CACGTVGDTDKLIF.

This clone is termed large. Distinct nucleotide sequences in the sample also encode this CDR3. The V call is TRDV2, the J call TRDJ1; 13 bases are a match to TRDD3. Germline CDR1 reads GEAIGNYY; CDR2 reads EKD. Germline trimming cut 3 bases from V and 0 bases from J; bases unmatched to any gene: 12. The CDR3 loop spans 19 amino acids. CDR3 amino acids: CACDPLGDTVPKYTDKLIF. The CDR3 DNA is TGTGCCTGTGACCCACTGGGGGATACGGTCCCTAAGTACACCGATAAACTCATCTTT.

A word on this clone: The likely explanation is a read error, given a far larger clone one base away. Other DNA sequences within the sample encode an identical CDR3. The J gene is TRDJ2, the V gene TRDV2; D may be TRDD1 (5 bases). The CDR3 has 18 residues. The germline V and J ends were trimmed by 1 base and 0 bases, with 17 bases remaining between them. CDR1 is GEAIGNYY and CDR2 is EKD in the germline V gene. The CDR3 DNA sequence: TGTGCCTGTGACACAATAGGAGGCCACACGGCTTTGACAGCACAACTCTTCTTT. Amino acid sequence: CACDTIGGHTALTAQLFF.

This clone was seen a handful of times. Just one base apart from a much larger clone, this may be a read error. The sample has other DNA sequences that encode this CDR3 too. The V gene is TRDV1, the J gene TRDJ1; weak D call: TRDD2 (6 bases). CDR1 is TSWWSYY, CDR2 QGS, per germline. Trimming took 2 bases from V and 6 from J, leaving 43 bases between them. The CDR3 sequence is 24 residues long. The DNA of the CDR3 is TGTGCTCTTGGGGAAATTAGTCCAATTCCTAACGGATGGGGCATACACAATGCAGGGAATAAACTCATCTTT. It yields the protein CALGEISPIPNGWGIHNAGNKLIF.

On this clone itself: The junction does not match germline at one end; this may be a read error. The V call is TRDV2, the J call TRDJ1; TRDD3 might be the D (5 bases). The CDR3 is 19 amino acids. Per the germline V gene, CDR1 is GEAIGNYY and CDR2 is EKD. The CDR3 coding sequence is TGTGCCCGTGACACCGTGGGGACTTGGGGCCCGTCGTACACCGATAAACTCATCTTT. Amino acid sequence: CARDTVGTWGPSYTDKLIF.

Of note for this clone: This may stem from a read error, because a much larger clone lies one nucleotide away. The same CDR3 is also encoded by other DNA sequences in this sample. For the CDR3, the DNA is TGTGCCTGTGACTCCCTGACGGGGGATACTGGGGGACCTGACACCGATAAACTCATCTTC. It is translated as CACDSLTGDTGGPDTDKLIF. This chain uses TRDV2 with TRDJ1; TRDD3 matches 9 bases. This CDR3 is built from 20 residues. Germline CDR1 GEAIGNYY, CDR2 EKD.

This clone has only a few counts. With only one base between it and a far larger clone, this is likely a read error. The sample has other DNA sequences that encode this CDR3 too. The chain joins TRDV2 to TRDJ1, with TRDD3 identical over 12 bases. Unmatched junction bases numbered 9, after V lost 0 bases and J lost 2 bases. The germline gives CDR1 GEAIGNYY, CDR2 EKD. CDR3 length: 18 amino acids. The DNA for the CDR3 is TGTGCCTGTGACACCGTCACTGGGGGATACACAACTACCGATAAACTCATCTTT. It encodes CACDTVTGGYTTTDKLIF.

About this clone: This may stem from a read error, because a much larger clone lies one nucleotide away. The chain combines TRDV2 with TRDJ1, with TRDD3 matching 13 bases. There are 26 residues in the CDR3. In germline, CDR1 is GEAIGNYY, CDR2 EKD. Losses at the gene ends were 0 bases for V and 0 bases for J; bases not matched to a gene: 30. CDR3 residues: CACDTLSFQTLTGGYARAANTDKLIF. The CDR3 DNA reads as TGTGCCTGTGACACCCTCAGCTTCCAGACTCTTACTGGGGGATACGCGCGGGCGGCGAACACCGATAAACTCATCTTT.

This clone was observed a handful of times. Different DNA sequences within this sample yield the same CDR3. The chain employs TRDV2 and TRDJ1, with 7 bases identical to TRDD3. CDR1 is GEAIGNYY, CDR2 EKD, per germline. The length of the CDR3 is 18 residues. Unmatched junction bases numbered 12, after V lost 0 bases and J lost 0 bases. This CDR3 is CACDTVGVLGAYTDKLIF. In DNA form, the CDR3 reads TGTGCCTGTGACACCGTGGGTGTGCTGGGGGCCTACACCGATAAACTCATCTTT.

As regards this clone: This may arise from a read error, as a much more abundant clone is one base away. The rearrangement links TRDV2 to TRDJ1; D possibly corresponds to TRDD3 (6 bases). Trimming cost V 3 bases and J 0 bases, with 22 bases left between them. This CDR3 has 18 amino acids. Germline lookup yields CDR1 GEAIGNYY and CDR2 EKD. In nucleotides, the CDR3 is TGTGCCTGTGACCCCCTCCGTACTGGGAGAACATACACCGATAAACTCATCTTT. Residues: CACDPLRTGRTYTDKLIF.

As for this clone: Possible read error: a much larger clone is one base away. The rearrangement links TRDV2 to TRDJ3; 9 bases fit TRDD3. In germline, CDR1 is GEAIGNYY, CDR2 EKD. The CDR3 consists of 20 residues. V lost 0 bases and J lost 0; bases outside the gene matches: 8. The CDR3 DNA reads TGTGCCTGTGACACCGATACTGGGGGACGAAGCTCCTGGGACACCCGACAGATGTTTTTC. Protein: CACDTDTGGRSSWDTRQMFF.

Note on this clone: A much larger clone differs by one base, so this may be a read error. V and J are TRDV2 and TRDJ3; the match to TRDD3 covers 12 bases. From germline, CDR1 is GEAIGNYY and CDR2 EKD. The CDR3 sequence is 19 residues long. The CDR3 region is CACDTVLGDTSWDTLQMFF. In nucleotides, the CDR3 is TGTGCCTGTGACACCGTACTGGGGGATACCTCCTGGGACACCCTACAGATGTTTTTC.

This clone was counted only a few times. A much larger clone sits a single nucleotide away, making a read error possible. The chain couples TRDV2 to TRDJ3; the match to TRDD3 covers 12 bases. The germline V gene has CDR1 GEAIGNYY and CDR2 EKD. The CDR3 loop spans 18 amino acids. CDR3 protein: CACGTLGDTSWDTRQMFF. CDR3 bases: TGTGCCTGTGGCACCCTGGGGGATACGTCCTGGGACACCCGACAGATGTTTTTC.